Described below is a single T cell receptor beta chain sequence and its context. This clonotype was seen at least ten times. Its target antigen remains unknown. Base qualities are not at hand, and no much larger clone is one base apart. The sample's time point label, decoded: patch test 1, 2 weeks after DPC sensitization. Explained via the paper, the treatment or condition label denotes: therapeutic diphenylcyclopropenone sensitization with weekly scalp DPC. At each patch-test visit, blood was drawn before the patch test was applied. Patients were eligible if aged 18 to 70, diagnosed with alopecia and judged suitable for DPC therapy, and pregnant patients were excluded. Total RNA was extracted from unfractionated whole blood that had been collected in Tempus Blood RNA tubes. This entry belongs to a study of human T cells and chemical hapten exposure (dated by TCRdb to about 2021). For the wider study: For sensitization, 2% DPC in acetone was applied to a 2 cm by 2 cm area of upper inner arm skin. Throughout the study period of approximately 23 weeks, patients also received therapeutic DPC doses to the scalp every week. Patch testing was performed on the upper back with Finn chambers containing 0.01% DPC, and the patch tests were scored after 6 days according to International Contact Dermatitis Research Group standards. The mostly female patient cohort included alopecia areata with under or over 50% scalp involvement, alopecia totalis and alopecia universalis. Libraries were pooled for sequencing, and per-sample TCR yields varied mainly because of small differences in library volumes within the pool. This study followed changes in the peripheral blood TCR repertoire in vivo during primary and secondary sensitization of alopecia patients to the hapten diphenylcyclopropenone (DPC). Patient blood was sampled pre-sensitization (week 0) and at 2, 6 and about 24 weeks after DPC sensitization. Under 30 alopecia patients gave blood for TCR sequencing at one to four time points (pre-sensitization, 2, 6 and 24 weeks). The study at large found these results: Repeated subsampling changed both the strength of the expansion versus patch-test correlation and the threshold at which the correlation became significant. Compared with pre-sensitization or healthy control sets, expanded TCRs formed significantly more large CDR3 similarity clusters, which is consistent with antigen-driven responses. The number of TCRs above 1 in 1000 frequency did not change with DPC sensitization; there was no evidence of global repertoire structure alterations. Because all patients had alopecia, a presumed autoimmune disease, the immune response of the patients might differ from that of healthy individuals. Patch test score correlated positively with the number of PT1 expanded TCRs, reaching significance at thresholds 8, 16 and 32 but not at 4.

Libraries were built with RACE. Sequencing was performed on a NextSeq 500. During library preparation, unique molecular identifiers were attached to individual cDNA molecules so that TCRs could be counted in a quantitative, reproducible way. Each blood RNA sample was used to sequence both TCR alpha and TCR beta chains. As for the authors' bioinformatics: Samples had a median of roughly 100,000 TCRs, with a range from 23,224 to 690,600. V, J and CDR3 annotation of the TCR reads was carried out using the Decombinator software suite. For the PS versus PT1 abundance plots, all samples were subsampled to the same number of TCRs (28,000). TCRs were defined as expanded if absent before sensitization and observed at least eight times at the 2-week time point. Starting from the raw public reads, TCRdb applied fastp trimming at Q25, assembled clones with MiXCR and retained in-frame beta chains. Here each entry gathers all rows of one CDR3 protein and keeps the most common genes and DNA. These V and J calls are TCRdb output, not the study's own analysis. This sample lists about 380,000 distinct CDR3 sequences; 4% to 5.5% were detected once. The leading ten clones occupy around 2.3% of the sample.

V loses 5 bases of germline sequence and J loses 1 base, and the interval between the two ends is 15 bases. In the germline V gene (reference sequence), CDR1 corresponds to SEHNR and CDR2 to FQNEAQ. There are 16 amino acids in the CDR3, from cysteine to phenylalanine inclusive. Only the CDR3 DNA stays, 48 bases, in frame from base 1. The chain links TRBV7-9 with TRBJ2-1; the D gene cannot be named for sure. The TCR sequence derives from a woman aged 50 to 65 with alopecia areata. Some clones in this sample may be carry-over from other donors' samples. The sample in question was whole blood, obtained in connection with sensitization to the hapten diphenylcyclopropenone (DPC). The CDR3 region has the sequence CASSPPPYPSYNEQFF. The DNA sequence is TGTGCCAGCAGCCCCCCTCCTTACCCTTCCTACAATGAGCAGTTCTTC.